This T cell receptor (beta chain) is drawn from a study of blood T cell repertoires in COVID-19. For the study at large: Material from acute and convalescent COVID-19 was sourced from the United States, Italy and Spain. Sources were T cells, B-cell-depleted T cells, or PBMCs; the material itself was cDNA or gDNA.

Looked up from germline, CDR1 is SQVTM and CDR2 is ANQGSEA. The CDR3 has 13 amino acids. V was trimmed by 4 bases and J by 4 bases, leaving 10 bases between them. In the original workflow: Reference gene primer amplification gave nucleated cell count estimates. The protocol was immunoSEQ multiplex PCR, while the TCRdb copy is restricted to in-frame clones and leaves out a portion. That table supplies the V and J calls and clone size; D and trimming were determined from the DNA. The sample records 25,000 or so clones, roughly 89% being singletons. This clone is a singleton in its sample. Sequencing was performed on peripheral blood. This chain connects TRBV29-1 to TRBJ2-2; TRBD2 is a possible D gene (6 bases). The TCR was taken from a human donor in a cohort sampled during active COVID-19. The DNA for the CDR3 is TGCAGCGTTGGCGGGGCTTTCACCGGGGAGCTGTTTTTT. Protein product: CSVGGAFTGELFF.